What follows are 12 T cell receptor beta chains derived from one specimen sequenced in a study of T-cell reconstitution after alpha-beta-depleted transplantation in children (dated by TCRdb to the mid-2010s). Receptors were amplified or captured by PCR. Sequencing used an Illumina HiSeq 2500. TCR libraries were prepared with molecular barcoding, using unique molecular identifiers to normalize TCRbeta repertoire quantification. Through fastp at Q25 and MiXCR, TCRdb rebuilt clones from the public reads, retaining in-frame beta chains. Every entry covers one CDR3 protein and lists the most common genes and DNA from its rows. The sample data list 200,000 to 300,000 distinct CDR3 sequences, and 25% of these were observed just once. Of the sample, 2.6% is held by the ten largest clones. What the treatment or condition label conveys for this sample: allogeneic hematopoietic cell transplantation with graft depleted of TCRalphabeta T cells and CD19 B cells.

Source: PBMCs, taken before TCRalphabeta/CD19-depleted stem cell transplant. The receptors derive from a girl aged 2 to 10 with Fanconi anemia, due to receive a stem cell transplant.

This clonotype has a handful of counts. Since a much larger clone is just one base distant, this may be a read error. This rearrangement joins TRBV20-1 to TRBJ2-1, with D uncertain. V shed 3 bases and J shed 0 bases, with 6 bases lying between them. CDR1 is DFQATT, CDR2 SNEGSKA, per germline (reference sequence). This CDR3 region has 13 residues. CDR3 residues: CSARESSYNEQFF. CDR3 DNA sequence: TGCAGTGCTAGGGAGAGCTCCTACAATGAGCAGTTCTTC.

This clonotype was seen repeatedly, ten times or more. This rearrangement joins TRBV7-3 to TRBJ2-4; 11 positions match TRBD2. Germline V CDR1 and CDR2: SGHTA, FQGTGA. J gave up 2 bases and V 0 bases, and 15 bases lay outside the gene matches. CDR3 length: 21 amino acids. The CDR3 is CASSLTFSVLAGGGTKNIQYF. CDR3 DNA: TGTGCCAGCAGCTTAACATTTTCGGTTTTAGCGGGAGGGGGGACCAAAAACATTCAGTACTTC.

This clonotype occurred a few times. The V call is TRBV7-9, the J call TRBJ2-1; D call uncertain. The germline CDR1 and CDR2 sequences are SEHNR and FQNEAQ (reference sequence). V was pared by 5 bases and J by 3 bases, with 17 bases between. CDR3 length: 16 amino acids. CDR3 in DNA: TGTGCCAGCAGCGACTCTTTAGAAGCTCTCTACAATGAGCAGTTCTTC. Amino acids: CASSDSLEALYNEQFF.

In this sample, this clonotype turned up once. The chain joins TRBV20-1 to TRBJ2-2, with D maybe TRBD2 (5 bases). The V end lost 3 bases, the J end lost 0 bases, and 11 bases lay between the germline ends. Germline lookup yields CDR1 DFQATT and CDR2 SNEGSKA (reference sequence). The CDR3 loop spans 15 amino acids. CDR3 nucleotides: TGCAGTGCTAGGAGGGCATTCACGAACACCGGGGAGCTGTTTTTT. It is translated as CSARRAFTNTGELFF.

The V call is TRBV28, the J call TRBJ1-2, with D perhaps TRBD1 (5 bases). Trimming removed 8 bases from V and 6 bases from J, with 22 bases in between. CDR1 and CDR2 (germline): MDHEN, SYDVKM. The CDR3 runs to 15 residues. The CDR3 region is CASGPHRGGANGYTF. The CDR3 bases are TGTGCCAGCGGTCCTCATCGAGGAGGGGCTAATGGCTACACCTTC.

In its sample, this clonotype was seen once. Since a much larger clone is just one base distant, this may be a read error. The rearrangement links TRBV25-1 to TRBJ2-5, with D perhaps assigned TRBD1 or TRBD2 (5 bases each). The CDR3 sequence is 13 residues long. The germline gives CDR1 MGHDK, CDR2 SYGVNS. The V end lost 4 bases, the J end lost 1 base, and 7 bases lay between the germline ends. CDR3 coding DNA: TGTGCCAGCAGTGGGGGACCCCAAGAGACCCAGTACTTC. This encodes CASSGGPQETQYF.

The V gene is TRBV5-1, the J gene TRBJ2-7; D is undetermined. The CDR3 extends over 13 amino acids. V was clipped by 1 base and J by 0 bases, with 5 bases between them. Germline V lookup: CDR1 SGHRS, CDR2 YFSETQ. For the CDR3, the DNA is TGCGCCAGCAGCTTGTTCCCCTCCTACGAGCAGTACTTC. Protein product: CASSLFPSYEQYF.

Many counts were recorded for this clonotype. V is TRBV29-1 and J is TRBJ2-1, with a tentative D call TRBD2 (6 bases). The V and J ends lost 2 bases and 7 bases respectively, with 9 bases between them. Per the germline V gene, CDR1 is SQVTM and CDR2 is ANQGSEA. This CDR3 region has 12 residues. The CDR3 spells CSVESGLNEQFF. In nucleotides, the CDR3 is TGCAGCGTTGAATCGGGACTGAATGAGCAGTTCTTC.

This clonotype turned up a few times. The genes are TRBV7-3 and TRBJ2-1; 10 nucleotides align to TRBD2. CDR1 is SGHTA, CDR2 FQGTGA, per germline. V dropped 1 base and J dropped 8; count of bases not matched to a gene: 5. There are 15 residues in the CDR3. The CDR3 DNA follows: TGTGCCAGCAGCTTAAGGAGCGGGGGGGCAGATGAGCAGTTCTTC. It codes for CASSLRSGGADEQFF.

This clonotype turned up a few times. The chain recombines TRBV3-1 with TRBJ2-7; 8 positions agree with TRBD2. The CDR3 totals 18 residues. The germline CDR1 and CDR2 sequences are LGHDT and YNNKEL (reference sequence). V shed 1 base and J 2 bases; nucleotides not matched to a gene: 13. CDR3 protein: CASSQGKTGTRTTYEQYF. As DNA, the CDR3 is TGTGCCAGCAGCCAAGGGAAGACCGGGACTAGGACTACCTACGAGCAGTACTTC.

This clonotype was found many times. The genes are TRBV5-1 and TRBJ2-7; 7 positions match TRBD1. This CDR3 has 14 residues. Unmatched junction bases numbered 5, after V lost 2 bases and J lost 3 bases. CDR1 is SGHRS, CDR2 YFSETQ, per germline. CDR3 residues: CASSFQGVSYEQYF. The DNA of the CDR3 is TGCGCCAGCAGCTTCCAGGGGGTAAGCTACGAGCAGTACTTC.

This sequence joins TRBV7-6 and TRBJ2-1, with a weak D call TRBD1 (6 bases). CDR1 and CDR2 (germline): SGHVS, FNYEAQ. With 3 bases removed from V and 4 bases from J, the gap between germline ends came to 13 bases. The CDR3 extends over 15 amino acids. The CDR3 DNA reads as TGTGCCAGCAGCTTTGTGGGGGCAGCATACAATGAGCAGTTCTTC. Its translation is CASSFVGAAYNEQFF.